Listed below are T cell receptor beta chains from one sample, sequenced in a study of shared clonotypes between healthy human individuals. Measured with immunoSEQ multiplex PCR; TCRdb has only the in-frame clones, and not every one. The table records more than 2,000,000 clones, approximately 93% of them present only once. Specimen: naive CD4+ T cells from PBMCs. Source of these receptors: a man in his late teens or twenties in good health. Some clones in this sample may be carry-over from other donors' samples. The CDR3 runs from the conserved cysteine through the conserved F or W. D genes are given only for firm matches. Part of the rows lack a size; the others show once, few, many or a class for expanded clones.

TRBD2 TRBJ2-3 TRBV5-1 - 15 TGCGCCAGCAGCCCGCTAGCGGCTAGCACAGATACGCAGTATTTT CASSPLAASTDTQYF
- TRBJ2-6 TRBV5-4 - 16 TGTGCCAGCAGCCTAAGAAGAATCTCTGGGGCCAACGTCCTGACTTTC CASSLRRISGANVLTF
TRBD2 TRBJ2-1 TRBV6-4 - 16 TGTGCCAGCAGTGACTCGCCCCTCAAGCGGGAGGGGGAGCAGTTCTTC CASSDSPLKREGEQFF
- TRBJ2-1 TRBV5-1 - 13 TGCGCCAGCAGCTTGGGGGGACACAATGAGCAGTTCTTC CASSLGGHNEQFF
- TRBJ2-5 TRBV7-8 - 16 TGTGCCAGCAGCTTAGATCAACGACTAGGATGGGAGACCCAGTACTTC CASSLDQRLGWETQYF
TRBD1 TRBJ2-1 TRBV7-2 - 15 TGTGCCAGCAGCGCCAATACAGGGGGCGTCGATGAGCAGTTCTTC CASSANTGGVDEQFF
TRBD2 TRBJ2-3 TRBV7-9 - 13 TGTGCCACGGAGACTAGCGTTCACGGTACGCAGTATTTT CATETSVHGTQYF
- TRBJ1-4 TRBV28 - 12 TGTGCCTCTGGGGAGGCGGATGAAAAACTGTTTTTT CASGEADEKLFF
TRBD2 TRBJ2-3 TRBV29-1 - 19 TGCAGCGGTTCGGGACACCGGGCCTTCGGCGGGGGGGCCACGGATACGCAGTATTTT CSGSGHRAFGGGATDTQYF
- TRBJ2-7 TRBV4-2 - 16 TGTGCCAGCAGCCAAAGTATAGGCCCGGTCCTCGGCGAGCAGTACTTC CASSQSIGPVLGEQYF
TRBD2 TRBJ2-1 TRBV25-1 - 15 TGTGCCAGCAGTGACAGGACTAGCGGAAACAATGAGCAGTTCTTC CASSDRTSGNNEQFF
- TRBJ2-7 TRBV28 - 12 TGTGCCAGCAGCCCTGTTGGCTACGAGCAGTACTTC CASSPVGYEQYF
- TRBJ2-7 TRBV2 - 12 TGTGCCAGCTCAACCGGCAGCTACGAGCAGTACTTC CASSTGSYEQYF
TRBD2 TRBJ2-3 TRBV5-1 - 16 TGCGCCAGCAGCTCAGGGATAGCGGGGCGCACAGATACGCAGTATTTT CASSSGIAGRTDTQYF
TRBD1 TRBJ2-1 TRBV7-9 - 16 TGTGCCAGCAGCTCCGACAGGGGGAGCTCCTACAATGAGCAGTTCTTC CASSSDRGSSYNEQFF
- TRBJ1-1 TRBV28 few 13 TGTGCCAGCAATGGGGGAGTGAACACTGAAGCTTTCTTT CASNGGVNTEAFF
- TRBJ2-5 TRBV5-1 once 14 TGCGCCAGCGGCACTAACGGACCCCAAGAGACCCAGTACTTC CASGTNGPQETQYF
- TRBJ2-7 TRBV5-1 few 14 TGCGCCAGCAGCTTGACAGGGACCTCCTACGAGCAGTACTTC CASSLTGTSYEQYF
TRBD1 TRBJ2-3 TRBV5-1 - 16 TGCGCCAGCAGCTCGAGGGGGCCCCCGGGCCCAGATACGCAGTATTTT CASSSRGPPGPDTQYF
- TRBJ2-7 TRBV5-4 - 12 TGTGCCAGCAGCTTAAGGTCCTACGAGCAGTACTTC CASSLRSYEQYF
- TRBJ1-2 TRBV28 - 13 TGTGCCAGCAGTTTCAGTGGCGGGGGTGGCTACACCTTC CASSFSGGGGYTF
TRBD1 TRBJ2-1 TRBV6-4 few 15 TGTGCCAGCAGTGAACAGGGGCTCTACTACAATGAGCAGTTCTTC CASSEQGLYYNEQFF
TRBD1 TRBJ2-1 TRBV18 - 15 TGTGCCAGCTCACCCGGGACAGGATTTAGCAATGAGCAGTTCTTC CASSPGTGFSNEQFF
TRBD1 TRBJ2-5 TRBV5-1 few 14 TGCGCCAGCAGCTTGGGACAGCCAGGGGGGACCCAGTACTTC CASSLGQPGGTQYF
- TRBJ1-5 TRBV5-1 - 16 TGCGCCAGCAGCTTGGCGCCGGACAGACCTAATCAGCCCCAGCATTTT CASSLAPDRPNQPQHF
- TRBJ2-2 TRBV9 - 14 TGTGCCAGCACCAGGATTCAGAGGGCCGGGGAGCTGTTTTTT CASTRIQRAGELFF
TRBD1 TRBJ1-4 TRBV2 - 13 TGTGCCAGGAGGGGGACAGGGCGGGAAAAACTGTTTTTT CARRGTGREKLFF
TRBD1 TRBJ2-7 TRBV11-2 once 14 TGTGCCAGCAGCCTCTATTCAGGGGGCTACGAGCAGTACTTC CASSLYSGGYEQYF
- TRBJ1-3 TRBV2 - 15 TGTGCCACAAGACCGGGAGGGACCTCTGGAAACACCATATATTTT CATRPGGTSGNTIYF
- TRBJ2-3 TRBV5-1 - 15 TGCGCCAGCAGCGTGGGGGACGGAAACACAGATACGCAGTATTTT CASSVGDGNTDTQYF
- TRBJ1-5 TRBV4-3 - 14 TGCGCCAGCAGCCAAGCCTTTAGGGCTCAGCCCCAGCATTTT CASSQAFRAQPQHF
- TRBJ2-3 TRBV4-2 - 14 TGTGCCAGCAGCCAGGGTACTAGCACAGATACGCAGTATTTT CASSQGTSTDTQYF
TRBD1 TRBJ2-4 TRBV28 - 12 TGTGCCAGTACAGGGGTCAAAAACATTCAGTACTTC CASTGVKNIQYF
- TRBJ2-2 TRBV10-2 - 15 TGCGCCAGCAGTGTAGCAGGGGGGAGGACCGGGGAGCTGTTTTTT CASSVAGGRTGELFF
- TRBJ2-3 TRBV7-9 once 16 TGTGCCAGCAGCTTAGCGCGGGCGGTGAGCACAGATACGCAGTATTTT CASSLARAVSTDTQYF
- TRBJ2-1 TRBV5-1 - 16 TGCGCCAGCAGCACCCCTTCCGGGGCCCTACGGAGTGAGCAGTTCTTC CASSTPSGALRSEQFF
TRBD2 TRBJ2-5 TRBV5-4 - 16 TGTGCCAGCAGCTTTCCGGGCGGGAGCGGGCAAGAGACCCAGTACTTC CASSFPGGSGQETQYF
TRBD1 TRBJ1-4 TRBV6-6 - 14 TGTGCCAGCAGTTACAACAGGGGAAACGAAAAACTGTTTTTT CASSYNRGNEKLFF
TRBD2 TRBJ2-3 TRBV27 - 19 TGTGCCAGCAGTTTTATTAAACCCGCGCTAGCGGGAGTTGCAGATACGCAGTATTTT CASSFIKPALAGVADTQYF
- TRBJ2-2 TRBV4-2 once 17 TGTGCCAGCAGCCAGCCCAGGGCTACCTCGAGGGGCGGGGAGCTGTTTTTT CASSQPRATSRGGELFF
TRBD2 TRBJ2-7 TRBV7-9 once 15 TGTGCCAGCAGCCCACGAGGGAGCGGGGGGTACGAGCAGTACTTC CASSPRGSGGYEQYF
- TRBJ2-7 TRBV30 - 12 TGTGCCTGGAATCTGGGCGGCTACGAGCAGTACTTC CAWNLGGYEQYF
- TRBJ2-1 TRBV28 - 13 TGTGCCAGCAGTTGGGGTGGAGAGATTGGGCAGTTCTTC CASSWGGEIGQFF
- TRBJ1-5 TRBV28 - 11 TGTGCCAGCAGTTTAGATCAGCCCCAGCATTTT CASSLDQPQHF
TRBD1 TRBJ1-2 TRBV29-1 - 12 TGCAGCGTCCAGGGGGGGAGGAATGGCTACACCTTC CSVQGGRNGYTF
- TRBJ2-3 TRBV7-3 - 14 TGTGCCAGCAGCCCCCCAACCAGCACAGATACGCAGTATTTT CASSPPTSTDTQYF
- TRBJ2-7 TRBV28 - 13 TGTGCCAGCAGCACGGATTGGCTCTACGAGCAGTACTTC CASSTDWLYEQYF
- TRBJ1-2 TRBV11-2 once 13 TGTGCCAGCAGCTTAGCCAGGGAGGGTGGCTACACCTTC CASSLAREGGYTF
- TRBJ1-1 TRBV7-9 - 16 TGTGCCAGCAGCCGGGGGCAGGGGTCAATGAACACTGAAGCTTTCTTT CASSRGQGSMNTEAFF
- TRBJ1-4 TRBV5-1 - 15 TGCGCCAGCAGCCAAGTGGGGCTATTAAATGAAAAACTGTTTTTT CASSQVGLLNEKLFF
- TRBJ1-6 TRBV6-5 - 16 TGTGCCAGCAGTTACCGGCCGAGCTCCTATAATTCACCCCTCCACTTT CASSYRPSSYNSPLHF
- TRBJ1-1 TRBV25-1 - 13 TGTGCCAGCAGCCCCGGGGCTAACCCCGCAGCTTTCTTT CASSPGANPAAFF